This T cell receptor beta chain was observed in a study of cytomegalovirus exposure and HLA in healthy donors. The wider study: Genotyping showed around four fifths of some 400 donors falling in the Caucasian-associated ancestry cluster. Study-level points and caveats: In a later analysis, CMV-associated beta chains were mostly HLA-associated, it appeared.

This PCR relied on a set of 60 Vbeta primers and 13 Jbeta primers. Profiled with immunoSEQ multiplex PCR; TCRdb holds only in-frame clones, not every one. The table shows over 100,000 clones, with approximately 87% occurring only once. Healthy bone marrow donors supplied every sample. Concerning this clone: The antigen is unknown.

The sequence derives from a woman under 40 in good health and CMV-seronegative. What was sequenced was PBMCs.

CDR3 coding DNA: TGTGCCAGCAGATTTCTGGGAACAGGGGCCCAAGAGACCCAGTACTTC. It specifies CASRFLGTGAQETQYF. The V gene is TRBV21-1, the J gene TRBJ2-5; the table's D gene call, TRBD1, was not cross checked with the DNA. TRBV21-1 is marked as a pseudogene. The length of the CDR3 is 16 residues.